This TCR beta chain was identified during a study of blood T cells in healthy people across ages. Unmatched junction bases numbered 11, after V lost 3 bases and J lost 10 bases. This CDR3 spans 15 amino acids. CDR1 is MGHRA, CDR2 YSYEKL, per germline. On this clonotype itself: Its antigen is currently unknown.

Study-level results: It was not known whether donors were CMV positive (a possible confounder of expanded clonotype changes). It was not possible, with unsorted PBMCs, to conclusively compare naive and antigen-experienced cells.

The second PCR ran roughly 6 to 12 cycles with a sample-barcoded 5' primer and J-beta primers. One entry per CDR3 protein, called by TCRdb with MiXCR from the 5' RACE reads. The sample contains some 1.4 million distinct CDR3 sequences, 42% of which appear only once. This receptor was obtained from a woman between 18 and 29 years old in good health. The chain couples TRBV4-1 to TRBJ2-1, with 8 bases identical to TRBD2. Sequenced input: blood. This CDR3 is CASSQLPGGLKEQFF. Here the CDR3 DNA reads TGCGCCAGCAGCCAGCTTCCGGGGGGGCTTAAGGAGCAGTTCTTC.